This record covers a single TCR beta chain. This specimen belongs to a study of cytomegalovirus exposure and HLA in healthy donors. Germline V lookup: CDR1 SEHNR, CDR2 FQNEAQ (reference sequence). The CDR3 is 15 amino acids. Between the trimmed V and J ends, which lost 6 bases and 0 bases, there was a span of 12 bases. PCR involved 60 Vbeta and 13 Jbeta primers. Here immunoSEQ multiplex PCR was the method, and the copy in TCRdb shows in-frame clones only, minus some. Found here are around 190,000 clones, around 78% of them singletons; the top ten hold 14%. The rearrangement joins TRBV7-9 to TRBJ2-1; D possibly corresponds to TRBD1 (5 bases). Sequenced sample: PBMCs. The source is a woman in her thirties in good health and CMV-seropositive. CDR3 DNA sequence: TGTGCCAGCAGACCCAGGGTGAGCTCCTACAATGAGCAGTTCTTC. Translating it yields CASRPRVSSYNEQFF.